Listed here are 28 T cell receptor beta chains from one sample, sequenced in a study of CD4 T cells in relation to SARS-CoV-2 and coronaviruses. No antigen is known for these receptors. CD4+ T cells from unexposed donors were obtained before the COVID-19 pandemic (2011-2018). Isolation of CD4+ T cells took place after about 9 days in culture. Measured with immunoSEQ multiplex PCR; TCRdb has only the in-frame clones, and not every one. Counted here are about 15,000 clones, approximately 73% occurring once; the ten biggest clones make up about 25%. The source material was CD4+ T cells from PBMCs, cultured in vitro. These receptors were obtained from a human donor in good health.

The chain joins TRBV4-1 to TRBJ2-1; D is perhaps TRBD1 or TRBD2 (5 bases each). This CDR3 has 14 amino acids. Germline assignment: CDR1 MGHRA and CDR2 YSYEKL. The V and J ends lost 3 bases and 13 bases respectively, with 19 bases between them. The CDR3 DNA sequence: TGCGCCAGCAGCCAGGGGGTTGCGCGAGAGATCCAGTTCTTC. Encoded protein: CASSQGVAREIQFF.

The J gene is TRBJ1-4, the V gene TRBV19, with a weak D call TRBD1 (5 bases). Germline values: CDR1 LNHDA, CDR2 SQIVND (reference sequence). The CDR3 is 16 amino acids. V shed 4 bases and J shed 5 bases, with 17 bases lying between them. CDR3 residues: CASSNTLVKGNEKLFF. As DNA, the CDR3 is TGTGCCAGTAGTAACACCCTTGTAAAGGGGAATGAAAAACTGTTTTTT.

The chain combines TRBV12-5 with TRBJ1-5, with D hard to call. The CDR3 contains 12 residues. Trimming left V 7 bases short and J 3 bases short, with 7 bases between. Looked up from germline, CDR1 is LGHNT and CDR2 is FRNRAP. CDR3 bases: TGTGCTAGTGCTAGAGACAATCAGCCCCAGCATTTT. This sequence encodes CASARDNQPQHF.

This chain links TRBV6-5 with TRBJ1-1; maybe TRBD1 (5 bases). The CDR3 runs 13 residues. Looked up from germline, CDR1 is MNHEY and CDR2 is SVGAGI. The germline V and J ends were trimmed by 7 bases and 4 bases, with 13 bases remaining between them. In DNA form, the CDR3 reads TGTGCCAGCATCACCTTGGGGACCACTGAAGCTTTCTTT. Translating gives CASITLGTTEAFF.

V and J are TRBV11-2 and TRBJ1-1; 9 nucleotides agree with TRBD1. Germline values: CDR1 SGHAT, CDR2 FQNNGV. V gave up 1 base and J gave up 6 bases; unmatched junction bases: 6. The CDR3 is made up of 15 amino acids. The CDR3 DNA follows: TGTGCCAGCAGCTTAGGTGGGACAGGGAGTCCTGAAGCTTTCTTT. It is translated as CASSLGGTGSPEAFF. Supplemented by reference TRBV11-2 and TRBJ1-1, the full variable domain reads EAGVAQSPRYKIIEKRQSVAFWCNPISGHATLYWYQQILGQGPKLLIQFQNNGVVDDSQLPKDRFSAERLKGVDSTLKIQPAKLEDSAVYLCASSLGGTGSPEAFFGQGTRLTVV.

Only a few counts were recorded for this clone. The chain recombines TRBV10-3 with TRBJ2-1, with D perhaps given as TRBD1 or TRBD2 (5 bases each). Germline V gene data show CDR1 as ENHRY and CDR2 as SYGVKD. V lost 8 bases, J lost 3 bases, and 14 bases lay in between. The CDR3 is 14 residues long. CDR3 bases: TGTGCCATCGGGGGAACGGGGAACTACAATGAGCAGTTCTTC. It encodes CAIGGTGNYNEQFF.

The chain couples TRBV25-1 to TRBJ2-5; perhaps TRBD2 as D (6 bases). V was clipped by 3 bases and J by 5 bases, with 19 bases between them. CDR1 is MGHDK, CDR2 SYGVNS, per germline. The length of the CDR3 is 16 residues. CDR3 nucleotide sequence: TGTGCCAGCAGTGACCTAGGTGCGGGGACCGGGGAGACCCAGTACTTC. It specifies CASSDLGAGTGETQYF.

The chain links TRBV18 to TRBJ1-3, with TRBD1 matching over 8 bases. The trim removed 6 bases at V and 3 bases at J, leaving 7 bases unmatched. CDR1 is KGHSH, CDR2 LQKENI, per germline. The CDR3 contains 15 residues. CDR3 sequence: CASSTQGAGGNTIYF. The DNA for the CDR3 is TGTGCCAGCTCCACCCAGGGGGCTGGTGGAAACACCATATATTTT.

The DNA of the CDR3 is TGTGCCAGCAGTGTCGGGATATCTGGAAACACCATATATTTT. It is translated as CASSVGISGNTIYF. The chain recombines TRBV2 with TRBJ1-3; D is ambiguous. CDR1 SNHLY and CDR2 FYNNEI come from the germline V gene. With 4 bases removed from V and 1 base from J, the gap between germline ends came to 8 bases. This CDR3 region has 14 residues. The whole variable domain, filled in from reference TRBV2 and TRBJ1-3, reads EPEVTQTPSHQVTQMGQEVILRCVPISNHLYFYWYRQILGQKVEFLVSFYNNEISEKSEIFDDQFSVERPDGSNFTLKIRSTKLEDSAMYFCASSVGISGNTIYFGEGSWLTVV.

The J gene is TRBJ1-1, the V gene TRBV24-1; D is unclear. This CDR3 region has 13 residues. Germline V gene lookup returns CDR1 KGHDR and CDR2 SFDVKD. V was shortened by 4 bases and J by 2 bases, with 7 bases between the two germline ends. The CDR3: CATSEGLNTEAFF. In DNA form, the CDR3 reads TGTGCCACCAGTGAAGGTCTAAACACTGAAGCTTTCTTT.

Remarks on this clone: An end of the junction does not agree with germline; a read error may underlie this. The chain is built from TRBV18 and TRBJ2-3, with TRBD1 matching over 11 bases. The CDR3 extends over 16 amino acids. Germline lookup yields CDR1 KGHSH and CDR2 LQKENI. CDR3 sequence (DNA): TGTGCCAGCTCCCCACCCGGGACAGGGGGACGAGATACGCAGTATTTT. It translates to CASSPPGTGGRDTQYF.

V is TRBV11-2 and J is TRBJ2-1; D remains ambiguous. Germline V gives CDR1 SGHAT, CDR2 FQNNGV. Trimming took off 3 bases at V and 5 bases at J, with 2 bases between the two ends. This CDR3 is built from 11 residues. CDR3 protein: CASSLDNEQFF. Here the CDR3 DNA reads TGTGCCAGCAGCTTGGACAATGAGCAGTTCTTC.

The V and J genes are TRBV9 and TRBJ2-1, with 8 bases lining up with TRBD2. The CDR3 length is 14 residues. Germline CDR1 and CDR2: SGDLS and YYNGEE. V was clipped by 0 bases and J by 7 bases; unmatched bases: 3. CDR3 sequence (DNA): TGTGCCAGCAGCGTAGCCGGGAGGGTTAATGAGCAGTTCTTC. Translation: CASSVAGRVNEQFF.

The chain carries TRBV7-3 and TRBJ1-1, with D hard to call. This CDR3 contains 14 residues. V was clipped by 1 base and J by 5 bases, with 11 bases between them. Germline CDR1 and CDR2: SGHTA and FQGTGA. In nucleotides, the CDR3 is TGTGCCAGCAGCTTAAGGGGAGGAGATACTGAAGCTTTCTTT. This encodes CASSLRGGDTEAFF.

This clone was observed a few times. CDR3 nucleotide sequence: TGTGCCAGTAGTTCGGGACTAGCGCGGGATACGCAGTATTTT. This encodes CASSSGLARDTQYF. The chain couples TRBV19 to TRBJ2-3; TRBD2 aligns across 10 bases. This CDR3 spans 14 amino acids. Germline V gives CDR1 LNHDA, CDR2 SQIVND (reference sequence). With 5 bases clipped from V and 6 bases from J, the junction kept 5 bases outside the gene matches.

The V gene is TRBV11-1, the J gene TRBJ1-6; TRBD1 is a possible D gene (5 bases). V dropped 6 bases and J dropped 7 bases, with 13 bases sitting between them. CDR1 SGHAT and CDR2 FQDESV come from the germline V gene (reference sequence). The CDR3 runs 14 residues. The CDR3 here is CASSQGRWNSPLHF. The CDR3 coding sequence is TGTGCCAGCAGTCAGGGCCGCTGGAATTCACCCCTCCACTTT. Supplemented by reference TRBV11-1 and TRBJ1-6, the full variable domain reads EAEVAQSPRYKITEKSQAVAFWCDPISGHATLYWYRQILGQGPELLVQFQDESVVDDSQLPKDRFSAERLKGVDSTLKIQPAELGDSAMYLCASSQGRWNSPLHFGNGTRLTVT.

This sequence joins TRBV11-2 and TRBJ1-1, with 9 bases fitting TRBD1. Germline CDR1 reads SGHAT; CDR2 reads FQNNGV. Trimming took 3 bases from V and 0 from J; bases not matched to a gene: 5. The CDR3 is 16 amino acids. Here the CDR3 reads CASSFGDRVMNTEAFF. The CDR3 DNA follows: TGTGCCAGCAGCTTTGGGGACAGGGTAATGAACACTGAAGCTTTCTTT.

The chain joins TRBV27 to TRBJ2-2, with D perhaps matching TRBD1 (6 bases). V was shortened by 6 bases and J by 0 bases, with 11 bases between the two germline ends. Germline V gives CDR1 MNHEY, CDR2 SMNVEV (reference sequence). The CDR3 loop spans 15 amino acids. CDR3 nucleotide sequence: TGTGCCAGCAGACTGACAGGCACGAACACCGGGGAGCTGTTTTTT. Protein product: CASRLTGTNTGELFF.

This rearrangement joins TRBV15 to TRBJ2-3; TRBD2 is a possible D gene (5 bases). Trimming shortened V by 9 bases and J by 6 bases, and 19 bases separated the two germline ends. The CDR3 is made up of 14 amino acids. CDR1 and CDR2 from the germline V gene are LNHNV and YYDKDF (reference sequence). CDR3 sequence: CATVGLPQIDTQYF. CDR3 coding DNA: TGTGCCACTGTTGGACTGCCCCAAATTGATACGCAGTATTTT.

This clone was observed once. The chain recombines TRBV6-5 with TRBJ2-1; a possible D gene is TRBD1 (6 bases). The CDR3 is 13 residues long. CDR1 is MNHEY and CDR2 is SVGAGI in the germline V gene. The V end lost 6 bases, the J end lost 7 bases, and 13 bases lay between the germline ends. CDR3 in DNA: TGTGCCAGCAGCGGGATTAGGGGGAATGAGCAGTTCTTC. It encodes CASSGIRGNEQFF.

This clone was counted between two and nine times. The CDR3 DNA follows: TGCGCCAGCAGCCACGGACAGGGACCGGGACTCGGCACTGAAGCTTTCTTT. This encodes CASSHGQGPGLGTEAFF. This chain uses TRBV5-1 with TRBJ1-1; 8 nucleotides align to TRBD1. This CDR3 contains 17 residues. V gave up 4 bases and J gave up 4 bases; unmatched junction bases: 15. Germline lookup yields CDR1 SGHRS and CDR2 YFSETQ.

The chain links TRBV6-1 to TRBJ1-5; D call uncertain. The V gene's germline CDR1 is MNHNS and CDR2 SASEGT. Between the trimmed V and J ends, which lost 1 base and 2 bases, there was a span of 6 bases. This CDR3 region has 14 residues. CDR3 bases: TGTGCCAGCAGTGAAGGCAGCGGCAATCAGCCCCAGCATTTT. Its protein product is CASSEGSGNQPQHF.

A single count supports this clone. This chain connects TRBV10-2 to TRBJ1-1, with 7 bases aligning to TRBD1. Trimming took 8 bases from V and 6 from J; bases not matched to a gene: 9. Germline loops: CDR1 WSHSY, CDR2 SAAADI. The length of the CDR3 is 13 residues. CDR3 residues: CASFYRGGPEAFF. DNA for the CDR3: TGCGCCAGCTTCTACAGGGGAGGTCCTGAAGCTTTCTTT.

This clone was recorded only once. The chain joins TRBV5-6 to TRBJ2-1, with D possibly TRBD2 on 5 matching bases. The germline gives CDR1 SGHDT, CDR2 YYEEEE. V was shortened by 4 bases and J by 4 bases, with 12 bases between the two germline ends. The CDR3 spans 14 residues. The CDR3 nucleotides read TGTGCCAGCAGCCTCATGGACTCTTACAATGAGCAGTTCTTC. Translation gives CASSLMDSYNEQFF.

The chain uses TRBV7-3 and TRBJ2-1; 9 bases are shared with TRBD2. There are 16 residues in the CDR3. CDR1 and CDR2 from the germline V gene are SGHTA and FQGTGA. The ends lost 5 bases at V and 3 bases at J; junction bases unmatched: 8. The CDR3 reads CASSTGGRAFYNEQFF. CDR3 coding DNA: TGTGCCAGCAGCACCGGCGGGAGGGCCTTCTACAATGAGCAGTTCTTC. Full variable domain (rest looked up from reference TRBV7-3 and TRBJ2-1): GAGVSQTPSNKVTEKGKYVELRCDPISGHTALYWYRQSLGQGPEFLIYFQGTGAADDSGLPNDRFFAVRPEGSVSTLKIQRTERGDSAVYLCASSTGGRAFYNEQFFGPGTRLTVL.

CDR3 in amino acids: CASSLGGRGSGEQYF. DNA for the CDR3: TGCGCCAGCAGCTTGGGCGGTCGGGGGTCAGGCGAGCAGTACTTC. V is TRBV5-1 and J is TRBJ2-7, with D maybe TRBD2 (6 bases). V lost 0 bases, J lost 6 bases, and 16 bases lay in between. Germline lookup yields CDR1 SGHRS and CDR2 YFSETQ. This CDR3 is 15 amino acids long. The whole variable domain, remainder taken from reference TRBV5-1 and TRBJ2-7, is KAGVTQTPRYLIKTRGQQVTLSCSPISGHRSVSWYQQTPGQGLQFLFEYFSETQRNKGNFPGRFSGRQFSNSRSEMNVSTLELGDSALYLCASSLGGRGSGEQYFGPGTRLTVT.

The chain couples TRBV29-1 to TRBJ1-1; TRBD1 aligns across 9 bases. The germline V gene encodes CDR1 SQVTM and CDR2 ANQGSEA. The V gene end was trimmed by 7 bases and the J gene end by 1 base; junction bases not matched to a gene: 1. This CDR3 is built from 12 residues. In DNA form, the CDR3 reads TGCAGCGGGGGACAGGGGAACACTGAAGCTTTCTTT. Its translation: CSGGQGNTEAFF.

In DNA form, the CDR3 reads TGTGCCAGCAGCTCGGTCAGGTTCAGCCTGTATGGCTACACCTTC. This encodes CASSSVRFSLYGYTF. The chain carries TRBV7-9 and TRBJ1-2; D gene uncertain. CDR1 and CDR2 from the germline V gene are SEHNR and FQNEAQ (reference sequence). The CDR3 length is 15 residues. V was cut by 4 bases and J by 5 bases, with 17 bases left in between.